Listed below are T cell receptor beta chains from one sample, sequenced in a study of regulatory T cells in long-lasting Graves disease. MiXCR, run by TCRdb on the multiplex PCR reads, gives a single entry per CDR3 protein. The sample has about 470,000 distinct CDR3 sequences; 20% to 25% are singletons. The material sequenced was peripheral blood mononuclear cells (PBMCs), taken when the disease was refractory, from a patient treated with antithyroid drugs. The receptors originated from a female donor with Graves disease. CDR3s leave out the opening cysteine and the closing phenylalanine or tryptophan. A D gene is named only where the DNA matches it firmly.

v_gene	d_gene	j_gene	CDR3aa
TRBV7-2	.	TRBJ1-2	ASSLATTGLYYGYT
TRBV14	.	TRBJ1-2	ASSQESGRAIYGYT
TRBV5-1	TRBD1	TRBJ1-6	ASSAGQAANSPLH
TRBV19	TRBD2	TRBJ2-5	ASSGSVLAGQETQY
TRBV6-1	.	TRBJ2-5	ASSPGRDGTQY
TRBV28	.	TRBJ2-5	ASRTGPPGETQY
TRBV20-1	TRBD2	TRBJ2-5	SARDPPLREAYQETQY
TRBV20-1	.	TRBJ2-5	SARDFSGKETQY
TRBV19	.	TRBJ1-5	ASSISRVTDSNQPQH
TRBV20-1	.	TRBJ2-7	SARGATGYEQY
TRBV28	TRBD2	TRBJ2-2	ASSRDYLNTGELF
TRBV2	TRBD1	TRBJ1-2	ASSEFGTGVGYT
TRBV28	TRBD1	TRBJ1-2	ASSLWRTGDQDQYGYT
TRBV7-2	.	TRBJ1-6	ASSSRQLPSPLH
TRBV11-3	.	TRBJ1-2	ASSLEGGAYGYT
TRBV15	TRBD1	TRBJ2-7	ATSRGGTGSYEQY
TRBV20-1	.	TRBJ2-3	SARDTGTDTQY
TRBV27	TRBD2	TRBJ2-7	ASSALAGEAYEQY
TRBV20-1	.	TRBJ1-1	SARIVGVNTEAF
TRBV7-9	.	TRBJ1-1	ASTLPGIAEAF
TRBV5-1	.	TRBJ2-7	ASSVTVSSYEQY
TRBV10-3	.	TRBJ2-2	AISAEGDRGELF
TRBV28	TRBD1	TRBJ1-1	ASGRGPMNTEAF
TRBV25-1	TRBD1	TRBJ1-1	ASSQGQGAANTEAF
TRBV7-9	.	TRBJ1-4	ASSYRGRGADGEKLF
TRBV20-1	TRBD2	TRBJ2-7	SAKDEGSGAYEQY
TRBV29-1	TRBD1	TRBJ2-5	SVLSGTGETQY
TRBV10-3	.	TRBJ2-5	TISETEETQY
TRBV19	.	TRBJ2-6	ASSIIGSRISGANVLT
TRBV5-1	.	TRBJ2-5	ASSLGGEIQETQY
TRBV20-1	TRBD1	TRBJ1-2	SASAVGTGVNYGYT
TRBV5-6	TRBD1	TRBJ2-7	ASSRGGQGSYEQY
TRBV20-1	.	TRBJ1-2	SARETGGINT
TRBV4-1	.	TRBJ2-7	ASSQDMPVPYEQY
TRBV6-1	TRBD2	TRBJ2-7	ASSRLAGGSYEQY
TRBV19	.	TRBJ1-5	ASSTTYSNQPQH
TRBV11-2	.	TRBJ1-1	ASSSHSTEAF
TRBV7-9	.	TRBJ2-7	ASSIEELKTIAYEQY
TRBV12-3/TRBV12-4	.	TRBJ2-7	ASSPQTATYYEQY
TRBV6-2/TRBV6-3	.	TRBJ1-2	ASSYLPTRGANYGYT
TRBV5-1	.	TRBJ1-5	ASSPTGGGNQPQH
TRBV10-3	.	TRBJ2-2	AISSGLNTGELF
TRBV11-2	.	TRBJ1-1	ASSPQRRGTEAF
TRBV15	.	TRBJ1-1	ATTRQANTEAF
TRBV4-1	.	TRBJ2-7	ASSQDTRSSYEQY
TRBV9	TRBD1	TRBJ2-5	ASSPRTGQETQY
TRBV19	TRBD1	TRBJ1-2	ASSTPTGGGYGYT
TRBV6-5	.	TRBJ2-2	ASSSGKIRVGELF